This T cell receptor (beta chain) was obtained from a study of T cell responses to AZD1222 COVID-19 vaccine. Study-wide points: Spike-wide vaccine-associated CD4 TCRs dominated at 160-218 and 743-854. Nearly half of spike-specific TCRs reportedly target unmutated variant regions. Scientists sampled the repertoires only once the peak T cell response had passed. A rise in Spike-specific TCR breadth and depth followed two AZD1222 doses.

On this clone: Its antigen is not identified.

Some clones are missing from TCRdb's copy, which holds only in-frame ones; the method was immunoSEQ multiplex PCR. The sample holds fewer than 35,000 clones, roughly nine tenths seen once. The starting material was peripheral blood, obtained on day 0 of AZD1222 vaccination. This receptor was identified in an adult in good health.

CDR3 bases: TGTGCCTGGAGTCCCCCAACCGGGACAGGGAATGAAAAACTGTTTTTT. Translating gives CAWSPPTGTGNEKLFF. The chain is built from TRBV30 and TRBJ1-4; 9 nucleotides line up with TRBD1. Germline trimming cut 2 bases from V and 5 bases from J; bases unmatched to any gene: 9. The germline V gene has CDR1 GTSNPN and CDR2 SVGIG (reference sequence). The CDR3 is made up of 16 amino acids.